This T cell receptor (beta chain) was observed in a study of blood T cell repertoires in COVID-19. Turning to the study itself: In each case, the material was cDNA or gDNA derived from T cells, B-cell-depleted T cells, or PBMCs.

From germline, CDR1 is SGHDN and CDR2 FVKESK. This CDR3 is 16 amino acids long. The V gene lost 1 base and the J gene lost 7 bases, with 17 bases spanning the gap. Original processing notes: By means of reference gene primer amplification, nucleated cell counts were estimated. This table comes from immunoSEQ multiplex PCR, and its TCRdb copy is limited to in-frame clones, with some not included. V and J calls and clone size come straight from that table; D and trimming were deduced from the DNA. The table has around 250,000 clones, approximately 89% seen once. Sequenced sample: peripheral blood. This receptor was taken from a woman aged 40 to 55 who had recovered from COVID-19. This chain joins TRBV14 and TRBJ2-1, with TRBD2 as a possible D gene (6 bases). The CDR3 nucleotides read TGTGCCAGCAGCCAAGTGGGCGGAGGGTTCGGGAATGAGCAGTTCTTC. Translation: CASSQVGGGFGNEQFF.